The T cell receptor beta chain under discussion was sequenced for a study of blood T cell repertoires in COVID-19. Study as a whole: Acute and convalescent COVID-19 specimens originated in the United States, Italy and Spain. PBMCs, B-cell-depleted T cells, or T cells were the source of the cDNA or gDNA that made up the material.

Methods used by the authors: Cell counts per sample came from amplifying reference gene primers. The method was immunoSEQ multiplex PCR; TCRdb's version includes in-frame clones alone and lacks a portion of them. V and J calls and clone size are given by that table; D and trimming were obtained from the DNA. The repertoire holds 250,000 to 300,000 clones, with 86% as singletons. The germline V and J ends were trimmed by 0 bases and 4 bases, with 10 bases remaining between them. This CDR3 spans 16 amino acids. Germline assignment: CDR1 MNHEY and CDR2 SVGAGI. The chain is built from TRBV6-5 and TRBJ1-6, with D unclear. Sequencing was performed on peripheral blood. The receptor was derived from a young man with active or convalescent COVID-19. CDR3 nucleotide sequence: TGTGCCAGCAGTTACTCAGGGAGGTCGTATAATTCACCCCTCCACTTT. Encoded protein: CASSYSGRSYNSPLHF.